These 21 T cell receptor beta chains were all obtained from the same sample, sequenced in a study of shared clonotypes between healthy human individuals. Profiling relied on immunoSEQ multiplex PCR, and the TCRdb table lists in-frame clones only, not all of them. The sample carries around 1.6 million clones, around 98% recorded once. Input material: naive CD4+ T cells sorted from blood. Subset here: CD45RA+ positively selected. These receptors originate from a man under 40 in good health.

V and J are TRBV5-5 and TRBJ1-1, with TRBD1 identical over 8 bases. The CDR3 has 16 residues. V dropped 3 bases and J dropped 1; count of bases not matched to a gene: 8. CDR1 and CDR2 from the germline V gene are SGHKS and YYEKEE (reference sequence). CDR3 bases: TGTGCCAGCAGCTCTGACAGGGGACCCGCGAACACTGAAGCTTTCTTT. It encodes CASSSDRGPANTEAFF.

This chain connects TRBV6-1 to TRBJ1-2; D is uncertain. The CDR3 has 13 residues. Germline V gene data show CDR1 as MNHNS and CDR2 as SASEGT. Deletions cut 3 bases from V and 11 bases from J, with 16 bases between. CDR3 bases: TGTGCCAGCAGTGACGGACCCACCTGGGGTTACACCTTC. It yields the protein CASSDGPTWGYTF.

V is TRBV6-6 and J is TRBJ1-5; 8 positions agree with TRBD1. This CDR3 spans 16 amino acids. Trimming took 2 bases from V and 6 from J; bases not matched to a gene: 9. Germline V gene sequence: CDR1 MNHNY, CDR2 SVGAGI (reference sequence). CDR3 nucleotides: TGTGCCAGCAGTTACCCAGGACAGGGAAGACTTCAGCCCCAGCATTTT. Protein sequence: CASSYPGQGRLQPQHF.

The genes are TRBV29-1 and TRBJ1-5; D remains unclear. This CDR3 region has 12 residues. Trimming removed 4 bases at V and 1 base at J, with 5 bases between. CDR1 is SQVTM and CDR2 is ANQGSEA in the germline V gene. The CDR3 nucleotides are TGCAGCGTTGGATACAGCAATCAGCCCCAGCATTTT. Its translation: CSVGYSNQPQHF. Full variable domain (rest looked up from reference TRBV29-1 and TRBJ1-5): SAVISQKPSRDICQRGTSLTIQCQVDSQVTMMFWYRQQPGQSLTLIATANQGSEATYESGFVIDKFPISRPNLTFSTLTVSNMSPEDSSIYLCSVGYSNQPQHFGDGTRLSIL.

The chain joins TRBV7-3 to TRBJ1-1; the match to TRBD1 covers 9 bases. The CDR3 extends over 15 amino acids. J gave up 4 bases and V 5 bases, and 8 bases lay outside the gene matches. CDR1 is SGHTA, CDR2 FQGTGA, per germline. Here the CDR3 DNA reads TGTGCCAGCAGCCGGGACAGGGATAGGGGCACTGAAGCTTTCTTT. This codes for CASSRDRDRGTEAFF.

CDR3 loop: CATSLRAKPSSEQYF. The CDR3 DNA is TGTGCCACCTCCTTGAGGGCCAAGCCATCATCCGAGCAGTACTTC. The chain combines TRBV19 with TRBJ2-7; possible D gene TRBD2, 5 bases. This CDR3 comprises 15 residues. The V end was cut by 10 bases, the J end by 6 bases, with 25 bases between. In germline, CDR1 is LNHDA, CDR2 SQIVND (reference sequence).

The CDR3 region has the DNA TGTGCCAGCAGCTTAGTGGGTAGCCGGAACAATGAGCAGTTCTTC. Its translation: CASSLVGSRNNEQFF. The chain recombines TRBV7-6 with TRBJ2-1, with D uncertain. The germline V and J ends were trimmed by 1 base and 5 bases, with 12 bases remaining between them. Germline-derived CDR1 and CDR2 are SGHVS and FNYEAQ. The CDR3 covers 15 residues.

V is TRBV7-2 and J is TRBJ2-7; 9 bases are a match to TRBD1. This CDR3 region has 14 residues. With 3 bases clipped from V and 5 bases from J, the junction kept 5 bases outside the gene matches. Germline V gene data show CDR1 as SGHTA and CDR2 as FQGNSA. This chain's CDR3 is CASSFRTGDNEQYF. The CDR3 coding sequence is TGTGCCAGCAGCTTTCGGACAGGGGATAACGAGCAGTACTTC.

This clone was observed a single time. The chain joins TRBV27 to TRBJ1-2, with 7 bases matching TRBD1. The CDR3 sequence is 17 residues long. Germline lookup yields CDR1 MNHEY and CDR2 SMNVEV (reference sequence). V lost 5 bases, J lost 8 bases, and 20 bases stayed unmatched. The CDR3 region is CASSPYRGRLLPWGYTF. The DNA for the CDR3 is TGTGCCAGCAGTCCTTACAGGGGACGCCTCCTTCCCTGGGGCTACACCTTC.

CDR3 in DNA: TGTGCCAGCAGTTTATCCAGCGGGAGGCCTAACAATGAGCAGTTCTTC. Its translation is CASSLSSGRPNNEQFF. V usage is TRBV28 and J usage is TRBJ2-1, with 9 bases matching TRBD2. This CDR3 is built from 16 residues. V lost 1 base to trimming and J lost 5 bases; unmatched junction nucleotides: 6. CDR1 is MDHEN, CDR2 SYDVKM, per germline.

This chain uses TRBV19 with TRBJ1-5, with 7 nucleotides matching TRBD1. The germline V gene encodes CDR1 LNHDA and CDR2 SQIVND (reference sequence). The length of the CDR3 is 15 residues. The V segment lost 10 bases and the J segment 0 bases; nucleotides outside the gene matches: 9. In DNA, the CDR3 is TGTGCCACCAGACAGGGAACTTATAGCAATCAGCCCCAGCATTTT. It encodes CATRQGTYSNQPQHF.

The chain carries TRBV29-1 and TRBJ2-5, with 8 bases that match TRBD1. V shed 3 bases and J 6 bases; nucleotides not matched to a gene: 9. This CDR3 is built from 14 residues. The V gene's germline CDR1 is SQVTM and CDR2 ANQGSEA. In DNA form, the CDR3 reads TGCAGCGTTGACGGACAGGGTTTTCTGAAGACCCAGTACTTC. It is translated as CSVDGQGFLKTQYF.

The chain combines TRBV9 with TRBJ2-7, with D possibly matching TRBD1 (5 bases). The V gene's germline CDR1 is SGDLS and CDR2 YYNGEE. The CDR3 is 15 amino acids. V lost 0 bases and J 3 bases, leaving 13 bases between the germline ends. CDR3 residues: CASSVEAGLNYEQYF. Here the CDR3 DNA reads TGTGCCAGCAGCGTAGAGGCAGGGCTGAACTACGAGCAGTACTTC.

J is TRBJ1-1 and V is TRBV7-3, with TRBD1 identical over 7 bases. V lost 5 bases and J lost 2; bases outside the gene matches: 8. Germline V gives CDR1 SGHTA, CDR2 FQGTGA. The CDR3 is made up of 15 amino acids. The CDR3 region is CASSQMGQSNTEAFF. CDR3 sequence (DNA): TGTGCCAGCAGCCAGATGGGACAGTCTAACACTGAAGCTTTCTTT.

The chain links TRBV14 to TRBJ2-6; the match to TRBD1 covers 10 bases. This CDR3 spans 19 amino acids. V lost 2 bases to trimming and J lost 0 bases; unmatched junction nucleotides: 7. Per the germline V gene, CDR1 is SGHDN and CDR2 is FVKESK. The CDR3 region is CASSQPRDRGRSGANVLTF. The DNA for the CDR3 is TGTGCCAGCAGCCAACCGAGGGACAGGGGTCGCTCTGGGGCCAACGTCCTGACTTTC.

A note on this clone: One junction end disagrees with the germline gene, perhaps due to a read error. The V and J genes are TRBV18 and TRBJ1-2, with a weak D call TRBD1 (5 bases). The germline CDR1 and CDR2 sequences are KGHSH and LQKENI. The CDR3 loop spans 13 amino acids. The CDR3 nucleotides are TGTGCCAGCGCACCCGGGGGGAACTATGGCTACACCTTC. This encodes CASAPGGNYGYTF.

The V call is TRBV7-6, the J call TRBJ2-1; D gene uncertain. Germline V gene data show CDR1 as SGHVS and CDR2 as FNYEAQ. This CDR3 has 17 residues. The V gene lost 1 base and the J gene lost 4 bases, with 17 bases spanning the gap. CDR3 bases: TGTGCCAGCAGCTTAGTGGTTGTTTCTAGTCGGTACAATGAGCAGTTCTTC. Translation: CASSLVVVSSRYNEQFF.

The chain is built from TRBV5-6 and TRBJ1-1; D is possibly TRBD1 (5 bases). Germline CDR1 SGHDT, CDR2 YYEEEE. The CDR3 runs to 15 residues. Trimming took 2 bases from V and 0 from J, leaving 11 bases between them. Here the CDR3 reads CASSFGRGMNTEAFF. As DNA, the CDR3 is TGTGCCAGCAGCTTTGGGCGGGGCATGAACACTGAAGCTTTCTTT.

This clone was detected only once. The CDR3 loop is CASSFGAGGRGNEKLFF. Here the CDR3 DNA reads TGTGCCAGCAGCTTCGGGGCCGGGGGGCGTGGTAATGAAAAACTGTTTTTT. The rearrangement uses TRBV11-2 and TRBJ1-4; a weak D match, TRBD1 (6 bases). Trimming cost V 3 bases and J 4 bases, with 18 bases left between them. The CDR3 is 17 residues long. CDR1 is SGHAT and CDR2 is FQNNGV in the germline V gene.

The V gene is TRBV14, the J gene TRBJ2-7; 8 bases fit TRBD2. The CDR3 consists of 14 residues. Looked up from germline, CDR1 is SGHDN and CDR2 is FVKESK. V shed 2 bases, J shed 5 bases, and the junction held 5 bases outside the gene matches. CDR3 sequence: CASSQSGGVDEQYF. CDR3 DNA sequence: TGTGCCAGCAGCCAATCGGGAGGGGTCGACGAGCAGTACTTC. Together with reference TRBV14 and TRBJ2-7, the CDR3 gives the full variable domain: EAGVTQFPSHSVIEKGQTVTLRCDPISGHDNLYWYRRVMGKEIKFLLHFVKESKQDESGMPNNRFLAERTGGTYSTLKVQPAELEDSGVYFCASSQSGGVDEQYFGPGTRLTVT.

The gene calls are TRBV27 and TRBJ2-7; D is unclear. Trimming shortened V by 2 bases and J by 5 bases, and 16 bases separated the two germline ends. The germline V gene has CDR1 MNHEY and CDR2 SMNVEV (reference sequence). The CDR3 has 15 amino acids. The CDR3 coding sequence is TGTGCCAGCAGTTTAAGGCCTCCCTTGTGGGACGAGCAGTACTTC. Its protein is CASSLRPPLWDEQYF.